This T cell receptor beta chain appears in the sequencing data of a study of quantifying T cell responses using KT2 cells. At the level of the study: TCR alpha and beta constant-region primers primed reverse transcription of RNA.

Study-wide findings and caveats: Detection of KT2 sequences held at the lowest tested level, about one cell per 100,000 PBMC.

Each cDNA got a UMI-containing oligo ligated at its 3' end. First-round PCR used about 4 cycles and beta primers RC1.1 and RC1.2 covering TRBC1 and TRBC2. TCRdb processed the UMI-ligation and nested PCR reads anew with MiXCR; each CDR3 protein has one entry. The repertoire consists of 25,000 to 35,000 distinct CDR3 sequences, with about 9.4% occurring once and the leading ten covering about a tenth. KT2, a clone with a known TCR, was spiked into unfractionated PBMC. On this clonotype itself: Its specificity is not known. This may stem from a read error, because a much larger clone lies one nucleotide away.

This CDR3 comprises 15 residues. The V gene's germline CDR1 is SGHTS and CDR2 YDEGEE. This chain connects TRBV5-8 to TRBJ1-5; D gene ambiguous. The sequence derives from a human donor. Sequences were obtained from PBMCs spiked with cells of the T cell clone KT2. The DNA for the CDR3 is TGTGCCAGCAGCCCGCTTAAGGGTAGCAATCAGCCCCAGAATTTT. Translation: CASSPLKGSNQPQNF.